Listed here are 13 T cell receptor beta chains from one sample, sequenced in a study of cytomegalovirus exposure and HLA in healthy donors. The assay was immunoSEQ multiplex PCR, and TCRdb's table has in-frame clones only and misses some. The table has fewer than 200,000 clones, roughly 89% seen once. Sequences were obtained from PBMCs. These receptors were collected from a woman between 18 and 29 years old in good health and CMV-seropositive.

In this sample, this clone turned up once. This rearrangement joins TRBV14 to TRBJ2-1; D possibly corresponds to TRBD2 (6 bases). The V end lost 0 bases, the J end lost 9 bases, and 15 bases lay between the germline ends. Looked up from germline, CDR1 is SGHDN and CDR2 is FVKESK. The CDR3 has 15 amino acids. The CDR3 here is CASSQEALALSEQFF. CDR3 nucleotide sequence: TGTGCCAGCAGCCAAGAAGCACTAGCTCTCAGTGAGCAGTTCTTC.

The chain carries TRBV6-5 and TRBJ1-3; D perhaps matches TRBD1 (5 bases). CDR1 MNHEY and CDR2 SVGAGI come from the germline V gene. V was clipped by 0 bases and J by 2 bases, with 8 bases between them. The CDR3 extends over 15 amino acids. CDR3 nucleotide sequence: TGTGCCAGCAGTTACTCTGGGGGGGCTGGAAACACCATATATTTT. Translated, it gives CASSYSGGAGNTIYF.

The rearrangement joins TRBV5-1 to TRBJ2-1; D gene ambiguous. Per the germline V gene, CDR1 is SGHRS and CDR2 is YFSETQ. V gave up 4 bases and J gave up 1 base, with 12 bases separating them. The CDR3 runs 15 residues. In DNA, the CDR3 is TGCGCCAGCAGCCTGACGGCGGATTCCTACAATGAGCAGTTCTTC. Translated: CASSLTADSYNEQFF.

In this sample, this clone turned up a few times. This sequence joins TRBV6-4 and TRBJ2-3; 9 nucleotides match TRBD2. The CDR3 extends over 16 amino acids. The ends lost 3 bases at V and 2 bases at J; junction bases unmatched: 6. The germline V gene has CDR1 MRHNA and CDR2 SNTAGT. The CDR3 sequence: CASSEGAGGSTDTQYF. CDR3 DNA: TGTGCCAGCAGTGAAGGAGCGGGGGGTTCCACAGATACGCAGTATTTT.

The chain couples TRBV9 to TRBJ2-5; 10 bases match TRBD2. The V and J ends lost 4 bases and 5 bases, in that order; junction bases with no gene match: 17. This CDR3 is 18 amino acids long. Looked up from germline, CDR1 is SGDLS and CDR2 is YYNGEE. CDR3 in DNA: TGTGCCAGCAGCCCCCTGACGGCCGGGCTAGCGGGAGTCGAGACCCAGTACTTC. Protein: CASSPLTAGLAGVETQYF.

The gene calls are TRBV2 and TRBJ1-2; D not resolved. Per the germline V gene, CDR1 is SNHLY and CDR2 is FYNNEI. Trimming removed 5 bases from V and 7 bases from J, with 20 bases in between. This CDR3 comprises 15 residues. This CDR3 is CASSPEPIPLGGYTF. CDR3 coding DNA: TGTGCCAGCAGTCCCGAACCTATCCCTCTAGGTGGCTACACCTTC. Looking up the rest from reference TRBV2 and TRBJ1-2 gives the full variable domain: EPEVTQTPSHQVTQMGQEVILRCVPISNHLYFYWYRQILGQKVEFLVSFYNNEISEKSEIFDDQFSVERPDGSNFTLKIRSTKLEDSAMYFCASSPEPIPLGGYTFGSGTRLTVV.

The gene calls are TRBV2 and TRBJ2-7, with 7 bases aligning to TRBD1. CDR3 size: 16 residues. V lost 5 bases to trimming and J lost 0 bases; unmatched junction nucleotides: 10. Germline CDR1 reads SNHLY; CDR2 reads FYNNEI. CDR3 sequence (DNA): TGTGCCAGCAGTCCCCCCCCGGGACAGCTCTCCTACGAGCAGTACTTC. This sequence encodes CASSPPPGQLSYEQYF. The full variable domain, in which reference TRBV2 and TRBJ2-7 provide the parts outside the CDR3, is EPEVTQTPSHQVTQMGQEVILRCVPISNHLYFYWYRQILGQKVEFLVSFYNNEISEKSEIFDDQFSVERPDGSNFTLKIRSTKLEDSAMYFCASSPPPGQLSYEQYFGPGTRLTVT.

This sequence joins TRBV28 and TRBJ1-1; 7 nucleotides agree with TRBD1. Trimming cost V 8 bases and J 5 bases; bases outside gene matches: 5. Germline CDR1 reads MDHEN; CDR2 reads SYDVKM. CDR3 length: 12 residues. CDR3 in DNA: TGTGCCAGCGGTGACAGGGAGACTGAAGCTTTCTTT. Encoded protein: CASGDRETEAFF.

V is TRBV6-4 and J is TRBJ2-3; 7 nucleotides agree with TRBD2. The CDR3 covers 15 residues. CDR1 and CDR2 from the germline V gene are MRHNA and SNTAGT. V was clipped by 3 bases and J by 2 bases; unmatched bases: 5. CDR3 protein: CASSEGAGPTDTQYF. The CDR3 DNA is TGTGCCAGCAGTGAGGGAGCGGGGCCCACAGATACGCAGTATTTT.

The rearrangement uses TRBV9 and TRBJ2-7; 12 positions agree with TRBD2. V gave up 1 base and J gave up 4 bases; unmatched junction bases: 6. This CDR3 has 16 residues. The germline V gene encodes CDR1 SGDLS and CDR2 YYNGEE. The CDR3 coding sequence is TGTGCCAGCAGCGTAAGTCCTAGCGGGAGGGCTTACGAGCAGTACTTC. It translates to CASSVSPSGRAYEQYF.

The rearrangement joins TRBV7-6 to TRBJ2-2, with a tentative D call TRBD2 (5 bases). Per germline, CDR1 SGHVS and CDR2 FNYEAQ. The CDR3 contains 14 residues. V was shortened by 3 bases and J by 4 bases, with 9 bases between the two germline ends. The CDR3 DNA reads TGTGCCAGCAGCTTCGGACTTACCACCGGGGAGCTGTTTTTT. It translates to CASSFGLTTGELFF.

The chain recombines TRBV6-5 with TRBJ2-3, with 13 bases matching TRBD2. The CDR3 covers 15 residues. J was trimmed by 5 bases and V by 10 bases; bases with no gene match: 9. Germline lookup yields CDR1 MNHEY and CDR2 SVGAGI. Here the CDR3 DNA reads TGTGCCACCCGGACTAGCGGGAGTCATAAAGATACGCAGTATTTT. This gives the protein CATRTSGSHKDTQYF.

The CDR3 region is CASRDNYYYGYTF. CDR3 DNA sequence: TGTGCCAGCAGGGACAACTACTACTATGGCTACACCTTC. V usage is TRBV5-6 and J usage is TRBJ1-2; the D gene is possibly TRBD1 (5 bases). The length of the CDR3 is 13 residues. Per the germline V gene, CDR1 is SGHDT and CDR2 is YYEEEE. The V end lost 5 bases, the J end lost 3 bases, and 11 bases lay between the germline ends.